This T cell receptor beta chain is drawn from a study of T cell repertoires in cytomegalovirus infection. Germline values: CDR1 DFQATT, CDR2 SNEGSKA (reference sequence). The length of the CDR3 is 17 residues. Deletions cut 0 bases from V and 3 bases from J, with 17 bases between. To note about this clonotype: Its specificity is unknown.

TCRdb used MiXCR to reprocess the reads, holding one entry per CDR3 protein. Among approximately 1,000,000 distinct CDR3 sequences listed, around 31% were seen once. The input for sequencing was cultured CD8+ T cells from PBMCs, taken from culture after CMV antigen stimulation. The TCR comes from a human donor in good health (CMV status not recorded). Some clones in this sample may be carry-over from other donors' samples. The chain recombines TRBV20-1 with TRBJ2-2; D unclear. This CDR3 is CSARDRFQGRYTGELFF. The CDR3 DNA sequence: TGCAGTGCTAGAGATCGATTCCAAGGACGGTACACCGGGGAGCTGTTTTTT.